This TCR beta chain was profiled in a study of technical replicates of blood from a handful of donors. V shed 4 bases, J shed 3 bases, and the junction held 4 bases outside the gene matches. The length of the CDR3 is 14 residues. Germline V CDR1 and CDR2: KGHSH, LQKENI. Sequencing was performed with immunoSEQ multiplex PCR; in TCRdb, only in-frame clones are kept and a portion is missing. The sample has about 60,000 clones, about 86% seen once. The clonotype comes from a human donor in good health. Some clones in this sample may be carry-over from other donors' samples. The chain carries TRBV18 and TRBJ2-5; 8 bases agree with TRBD1. The material sequenced was PBMCs. In DNA, the CDR3 is TGTGCCAGCTCACAGGACAGGGTGAAAGAGACCCAGTACTTC. Translation gives CASSQDRVKETQYF.